The 25 T cell receptor beta chains below all came from one sample that was sequenced in a study of monozygotic twins with inflammatory bowel disease. TCRdb re-called the 5' RACE reads; every CDR3 protein appears as one record, without DNA. The record lists under 200,000 distinct CDR3 sequences, of which the ten most abundant hold over 2.5%. Sequenced: blood. These receptor sequences come from a human donor with ulcerative colitis or Crohn's disease, or a healthy co-twin of an affected twin (not recorded which).

V and J are TRBV24-1 and TRBJ2-5; lacking DNA, the TRBD1 call made by TCRdb goes unchecked. This CDR3 is 15 amino acids long. Germline loops: CDR1 KGHDR, CDR2 SFDVKD. The CDR3 reads CATSETTGARETQYF.

This chain links TRBV24-1 with TRBJ2-1; lacking DNA, the TRBD2 call made by TCRdb goes unchecked. CDR1 is KGHDR and CDR2 is SFDVKD in the germline V gene. CDR3 length equals 17 residues. The CDR3 spells CATSDRSGREFKNEQFF.

The chain is built from TRBV12-3 or TRBV12-4 and TRBJ2-7; TCRdb names TRBD2, which stays unverified in the absence of DNA. The CDR3 spans 15 residues. The CDR3 reads CASSRPGLDSWEQYF.

The chain has TRBV10-3 and TRBJ1-1; as DNA is missing, the TRBD1 call by TCRdb cannot be tested. The CDR3 runs 15 residues. The germline V gene has CDR1 ENHRY and CDR2 SYGVKD. This CDR3 reads CAIIPGDPLNTEAFF.

The V gene is TRBV5-1, the J gene TRBJ2-3. CDR1 is SGHRS and CDR2 is YFSETQ in the germline V gene. The CDR3 runs 16 residues. The CDR3 protein is CASSLAGLTYTDTQYF.

The chain uses TRBV19 and TRBJ2-5; without DNA, the TCRdb call of TRBD1 cannot be checked. CDR1 is LNHDA, CDR2 SQIVND, per germline (reference sequence). The CDR3 totals 13 residues. CDR3: CASKNRGQETQYF.

The rearrangement links TRBV24-1 to TRBJ1-2; TCRdb proposes TRBD1, but this gene call is untestable without DNA. The CDR3 length is 11 residues. Germline assignment: CDR1 KGHDR and CDR2 SFDVKD. The CDR3 loop is CATGQGGGYTF.

The chain carries TRBV18 and TRBJ2-5; absent DNA, TCRdb's TRBD2 call cannot be checked. CDR1 and CDR2 (germline): KGHSH, LQKENI. The CDR3 length is 14 residues. The CDR3 loop reads CASSQLAGGETQYF. The entire variable domain, with the rest obtained from reference TRBV18 and TRBJ2-5, is as follows: NAGVMQNPRHLVRRRGQEARLRCSPMKGHSHVYWYRQLPEEGLKFMVYLQKENIIDESGMPKERFSAEFPKEGPSILRIQQVVRGDSAAYFCASSQLAGGETQYFGPGTRLLVL.

This chain joins TRBV24-1 and TRBJ2-3; TCRdb designates TRBD2, a call that cannot be tested without DNA. The CDR3 sequence is 16 residues long. The germline V gene has CDR1 KGHDR and CDR2 SFDVKD. CDR3: CATSDRLAGDVDTQYF.

V and J are TRBV7-3 and TRBJ2-3; the TRBD2 assignment by TCRdb is unverifiable without DNA. Germline-derived CDR1 and CDR2 are SGHTA and FQGTGA. The CDR3 length is 15 residues. CDR3 amino acids: CASSTVAGALDTQYF.

The V gene is TRBV29-1, the J gene TRBJ1-4; TCRdb's D call of TRBD1 is untestable without DNA. The CDR3 is 12 amino acids. Germline V gene lookup returns CDR1 SQVTM and CDR2 ANQGSEA. This chain's CDR3 is CSVGQRNEKLFF.

The J gene is TRBJ2-7, the V gene TRBV19; TCRdb gives TRBD1 as the D gene, but with no DNA this cannot be confirmed. CDR1 and CDR2 (germline): LNHDA, SQIVND (reference sequence). The CDR3 spans 18 residues. CDR3 in amino acids: CASRRTGESAWGHYEQYF.

The gene calls are TRBV4-1 and TRBJ1-1; TCRdb gives TRBD1 as the D gene, but with no DNA this cannot be confirmed. The CDR3 is 16 amino acids. The germline gives CDR1 MGHRA, CDR2 YSYEKL. The CDR3 spells CASLPNGGMRNTEAFF.

The chain employs TRBV10-3 and TRBJ2-1; TCRdb calls TRBD1, which cannot be checked without DNA. Per germline, CDR1 ENHRY and CDR2 SYGVKD. There are 15 residues in the CDR3. The CDR3: CAISETGESFNEQFF.

The chain carries TRBV7-9 and TRBJ2-1; as DNA is missing, the TRBD2 call by TCRdb cannot be tested. Per germline, CDR1 SEHNR and CDR2 FQNEAQ (reference sequence). This CDR3 region has 13 residues. CDR3 in amino acids: CASTSGTYHEQFF. Variable domain in full (rest from reference TRBV7-9 and TRBJ2-1): DTGVSQNPRHKITKRGQNVTFRCDPISEHNRLYWYRQTLGQGPEFLTYFQNEAQLEKSRLLSDRFSAERPKGSFSTLEIQRTEQGDSAMYLCASTSGTYHEQFFGPGTRLTVL.

This chain connects TRBV7-2 to TRBJ2-1; TCRdb's assignment of TRBD1 cannot be checked, as there is no DNA. This CDR3 has 15 residues. The germline CDR1 and CDR2 sequences are SGHTA and FQGNSA. CDR3 sequence reads: CASSQNPGQYNEQFF.

V is TRBV7-2 and J is TRBJ2-7; TCRdb gives TRBD2 as the D gene, but with no DNA this cannot be confirmed. Looked up from germline, CDR1 is SGHTA and CDR2 is FQGNSA. The CDR3 length is 15 residues. The CDR3 reads CASSTQTSREGSQYF.

The chain recombines TRBV7-2 with TRBJ2-1; TCRdb reports TRBD2, a call that lacks DNA to check it against. The CDR3 has 15 amino acids. Germline-derived CDR1 and CDR2 are SGHTA and FQGNSA. CDR3 residues: CASSGGGGIYNEQFF.

The CDR3 protein is CASSVPLNEQFF. V and J are TRBV7-3 and TRBJ2-1; the TCRdb D gene call, TRBD1, has no DNA to confirm it. This CDR3 has 12 residues. CDR1 is SGHTA and CDR2 is FQGTGA in the germline V gene.

V and J are TRBV7-3 and TRBJ2-1; TCRdb lists TRBD2, though no DNA is available to test this call. The CDR3 length is 12 residues. Germline V CDR1 and CDR2: SGHTA, FQGTGA. CDR3 region: CASGTTGNEQFF.

This chain uses TRBV29-1 with TRBJ1-1; TCRdb indicates TRBD1, and absent DNA this call remains unverified. The CDR3 is made up of 12 amino acids. CDR1 SQVTM and CDR2 ANQGSEA come from the germline V gene. CDR3 sequence reads: CSAIGQNTEAFF. Supplemented by reference TRBV29-1 and TRBJ1-1, the full variable domain reads SAVISQKPSRDICQRGTSLTIQCQVDSQVTMMFWYRQQPGQSLTLIATANQGSEATYESGFVIDKFPISRPNLTFSTLTVSNMSPEDSSIYLCSAIGQNTEAFFGQGTRLTVV.

The chain joins TRBV20-1 to TRBJ2-1; the D call of TRBD2 rests on TCRdb alone, since no DNA is present to check it. The CDR3 covers 11 residues. From germline, CDR1 is DFQATT and CDR2 SNEGSKA (reference sequence). The CDR3: CSATTSNEQFF.

This chain joins TRBV6-5 and TRBJ2-1; TCRdb selects TRBD2, and the lack of DNA leaves this call unchecked. This CDR3 comprises 16 residues. Germline CDR1 and CDR2: MNHEY and SVGAGI. This CDR3 reads CASSYTLAEIYNEQFF.

The CDR3: CASSYRMSEEQYF. The chain employs TRBV6-2 or TRBV6-3 and TRBJ2-7. Germline V CDR1 and CDR2: MNHEY, SVGEGT. The CDR3 length is 13 residues.

The chain recombines TRBV5-1 with TRBJ2-1; TCRdb's D call, TRBD2, is unchecked because there is no DNA. The germline gives CDR1 SGHRS, CDR2 YFSETQ. The CDR3 loop spans 14 amino acids. The CDR3 reads CASSLGREVNEQFF. The variable domain in full, completed from reference TRBV5-1 and TRBJ2-1, reads KAGVTQTPRYLIKTRGQQVTLSCSPISGHRSVSWYQQTPGQGLQFLFEYFSETQRNKGNFPGRFSGRQFSNSRSEMNVSTLELGDSALYLCASSLGREVNEQFFGPGTRLTVL.